The rows below give T cell receptor beta chains drawn from one sample of a study of blood T cell repertoires in COVID-19. Libraries were prepared by immunoSEQ multiplex PCR; TCRdb keeps only in-frame clonotypes and omits some of them. The sample consists of 270,000 or so clones, 82% of them appearing once. The sample consisted of peripheral blood. The receptor set was obtained from a woman between 18 and 30 years old with acute or convalescent COVID-19. Both conserved end residues are part of each CDR3. Fields, in order: CDR3 length, V gene, D gene, clone size, J gene, CDR3 protein, CDR3 DNA. D genes are given only for firm matches. Only some rows state a clone size, as once, few, many or a class for expanded clones.

len: 15
v_gene: TRBV15
d_gene: .
abundance: few
j_gene: TRBJ2-2
CDR3aa: CATEARWSGTGELFF
CDR3nt: TGTGCCACCGAGGCTAGGTGGTCTGGCACCGGGGAGCTGTTTTTT

len: 15
v_gene: TRBV7-2
d_gene: TRBD1
abundance: .
j_gene: TRBJ2-1
CDR3aa: CASSWLRQGPNEQFF
CDR3nt: TGTGCCAGCAGCTGGCTTAGACAGGGGCCCAATGAGCAGTTCTTC

len: 12
v_gene: TRBV27
d_gene: .
abundance: .
j_gene: TRBJ1-2
CDR3aa: CASRTLNTGYTF
CDR3nt: TGTGCCAGCCGAACACTAAATACTGGCTACACCTTC

len: 18
v_gene: TRBV7-2
d_gene: .
abundance: .
j_gene: TRBJ2-7
CDR3aa: CASSLVPPMATEPYEQYF
CDR3nt: TGTGCCAGCAGCTTAGTACCCCCGATGGCGACAGAGCCCTACGAGCAGTACTTC

len: 15
v_gene: TRBV13
d_gene: .
abundance: .
j_gene: TRBJ2-1
CDR3aa: CASSLNRARVVEQFF
CDR3nt: TGTGCCAGCAGCCTCAACAGGGCCAGGGTGGTTGAGCAGTTCTTC

len: 15
v_gene: TRBV7-9
d_gene: TRBD1
abundance: .
j_gene: TRBJ2-2
CDR3aa: CASSSGQGGSGELFF
CDR3nt: TGTGCCAGCAGCTCGGGACAGGGAGGTTCCGGGGAGCTGTTTTTT

len: 14
v_gene: TRBV5-1
d_gene: .
abundance: once
j_gene: TRBJ2-7
CDR3aa: CASRIKTGDYEQYF
CDR3nt: TGCGCCAGCAGAATAAAGACGGGGGACTACGAGCAGTACTTC

len: 16
v_gene: TRBV30
d_gene: .
abundance: few
j_gene: TRBJ1-5
CDR3aa: CAWSGGGPTGRQPQHF
CDR3nt: TGTGCCTGGAGTGGAGGGGGTCCTACAGGGAGACAGCCCCAGCATTTT

len: 20
v_gene: TRBV6-2/TRBV6-3
d_gene: TRBD1
abundance: .
j_gene: TRBJ1-5
CDR3aa: CASSSLGDRVGIYSNQPQHF
CDR3nt: TGTGCCAGCAGTTCCCTCGGGGACAGGGTCGGCATCTATAGCAATCAGCCCCAGCATTTT

len: 14
v_gene: TRBV5-1
d_gene: TRBD2
abundance: .
j_gene: TRBJ2-1
CDR3aa: CASSFGTSNNEQFF
CDR3nt: TGCGCCAGCAGCTTCGGGACTAGCAACAATGAGCAGTTCTTC

len: 14
v_gene: TRBV28
d_gene: .
abundance: .
j_gene: TRBJ2-2
CDR3aa: CASSRTTRPGELFF
CDR3nt: TGTGCCAGCAGTCGGACGACTAGACCCGGGGAGCTGTTTTTT

len: 15
v_gene: TRBV11-2
d_gene: TRBD2
abundance: .
j_gene: TRBJ2-7
CDR3aa: CASSSHPGLGYEQYF
CDR3nt: TGTGCCAGCAGCTCCCATCCCGGACTAGGGTACGAGCAGTACTTC

len: 13
v_gene: TRBV21-1
d_gene: .
abundance: .
j_gene: TRBJ2-2
CDR3aa: CASSARGTGELFF
CDR3nt: TGTGCCAGCAGCGCCAGGGGCACCGGGGAGCTGTTTTTT

len: 15
v_gene: TRBV19
d_gene: TRBD2
abundance: .
j_gene: TRBJ2-7
CDR3aa: CASRAKTSGRYEQYF
CDR3nt: TGTGCCAGTAGGGCCAAAACTAGCGGGAGGTACGAGCAGTACTTC

len: 13
v_gene: TRBV7-2
d_gene: .
abundance: .
j_gene: TRBJ2-5
CDR3aa: CASSLGLQETQYF
CDR3nt: TGTGCCAGCAGCTTAGGGCTTCAAGAGACCCAGTACTTC

len: 15
v_gene: TRBV15
d_gene: .
abundance: .
j_gene: TRBJ1-3
CDR3aa: CATSREWGEGNTIYF
CDR3nt: TGTGCCACCAGCAGAGAATGGGGCGAAGGAAACACCATATATTTT

len: 16
v_gene: TRBV5-8
d_gene: TRBD1
abundance: .
j_gene: TRBJ1-4
CDR3aa: CASSLGDSVPNEKLFF
CDR3nt: TGTGCCAGCAGCTTGGGGGACAGCGTACCTAATGAAAAACTGTTTTTT

len: 15
v_gene: TRBV6-2/TRBV6-3
d_gene: .
abundance: .
j_gene: TRBJ1-5
CDR3aa: CASSYLQARNQPQHF
CDR3nt: TGTGCCAGCAGTTACCTGCAGGCTCGGAATCAGCCCCAGCATTTT